This T cell receptor beta chain was identified in a study of cytomegalovirus exposure and HLA in healthy donors. Turning to this clone: No antigen is known for it.

General study results and limits: The study labeled 150 or so TCR beta chains cytomegalovirus-associated. A later analysis reportedly found fewer N-insertions in an Asian-associated ancestry cluster than the approximately 670-donor mean.

There are 16 residues in the CDR3. 13 Jbeta primers and 60 Vbeta primers were used for the PCR. Repertoires were generated with immunoSEQ multiplex PCR, while TCRdb's copy carries only in-frame clones and drops some. Counted here are about 160,000 clones, around 83% occurring once; the ten biggest clones make up around 4.3%. The clonotype was recovered from a man over 45 in good health and CMV-seropositive. This sequence joins TRBV21-1 and TRBJ2-3; the table's D gene call, TRBD2, was not cross checked with the DNA. TRBV21-1 is designated a pseudogene. Sequencing was performed on PBMCs. The CDR3 sequence: CASGWRTSRPTDTQYF. The DNA of the CDR3 is TGTGCCAGCGGTTGGAGGACTAGCCGACCCACAGATACGCAGTATTTT.